The clone carrying this TCR beta chain was detected a few times. The antigen remains undetermined. The data stem from a study of response to subunit inactivated influenza vaccine. Study observations and caveats: The authors put forward the suggestion that each seasonal influenza vaccination may bring in only a limited number of new T cells.

This CDR3 is built from 14 residues. V gave up 3 bases and J gave up 4 bases; unmatched junction bases: 2. In germline, CDR1 is ENHRY, CDR2 SYGVKD. TCRdb analysed the RT-PCR reads with MiXCR anew, one entry per CDR3 protein. The sample has 500,000 to 600,000 distinct CDR3 sequences; approximately 15% are singletons. The origin of this receptor is a man in his fifties or sixties who received an inactivated influenza vaccine. The sample consisted of PBMCs from blood, taken roughly 12 days after vaccination. The V call is TRBV10-3, the J call TRBJ2-5; TRBD1 aligns across 10 bases. CDR3 residues: CAISDDRGLETQYF. The CDR3 region has the DNA TGTGCCATCAGTGACGACAGGGGGCTAGAGACCCAGTACTTC.